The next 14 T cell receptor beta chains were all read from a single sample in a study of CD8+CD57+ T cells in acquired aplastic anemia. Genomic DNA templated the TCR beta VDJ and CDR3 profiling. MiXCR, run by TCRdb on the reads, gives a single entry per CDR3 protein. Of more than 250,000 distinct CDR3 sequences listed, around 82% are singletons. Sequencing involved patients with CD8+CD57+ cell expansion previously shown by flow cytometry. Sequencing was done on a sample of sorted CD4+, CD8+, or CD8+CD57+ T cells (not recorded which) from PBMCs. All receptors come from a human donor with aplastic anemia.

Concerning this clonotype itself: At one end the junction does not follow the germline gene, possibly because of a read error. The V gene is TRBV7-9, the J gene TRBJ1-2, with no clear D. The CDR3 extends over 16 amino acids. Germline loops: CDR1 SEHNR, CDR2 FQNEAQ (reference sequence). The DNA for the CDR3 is TGTGCCAGCAGCTCGGAGGGAGACGCGCAGTTATATGGGTACACCTTC. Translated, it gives CASSSEGDAQLYGYTF.

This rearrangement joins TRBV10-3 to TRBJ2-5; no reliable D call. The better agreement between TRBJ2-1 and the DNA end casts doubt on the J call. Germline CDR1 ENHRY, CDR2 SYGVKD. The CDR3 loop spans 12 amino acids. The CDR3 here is CAISEGNNEQFF. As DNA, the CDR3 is TGTGCCATCAGTGAAGGGAACAATGAGCAGTTCTTC.

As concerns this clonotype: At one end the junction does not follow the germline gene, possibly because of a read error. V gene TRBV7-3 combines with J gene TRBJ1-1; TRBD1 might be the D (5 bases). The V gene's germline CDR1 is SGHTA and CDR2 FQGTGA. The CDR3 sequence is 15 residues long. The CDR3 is CASSLALSGNTAAFF. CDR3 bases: TGTGCCAGCAGCTTAGCTCTGTCAGGGAACACTGCAGCTTTCTTT. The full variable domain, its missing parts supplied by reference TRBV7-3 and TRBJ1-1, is GAGVSQTPSNKVTEKGKYVELRCDPISGHTALYWYRQSLGQGPEFLIYFQGTGAADDSGLPNDRFFAVRPEGSVSTLKIQRTERGDSAVYLCASSLALSGNTAAFFGQGTRLTVV.

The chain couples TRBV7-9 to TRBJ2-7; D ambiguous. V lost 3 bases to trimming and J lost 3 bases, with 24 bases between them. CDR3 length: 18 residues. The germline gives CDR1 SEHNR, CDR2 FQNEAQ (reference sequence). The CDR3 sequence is CASSLQPDGPVLGYEQYV. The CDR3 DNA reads TGTGCCAGCAGCTTGCAGCCAGACGGGCCAGTCCTTGGCTACGAGCAGTACGTC.

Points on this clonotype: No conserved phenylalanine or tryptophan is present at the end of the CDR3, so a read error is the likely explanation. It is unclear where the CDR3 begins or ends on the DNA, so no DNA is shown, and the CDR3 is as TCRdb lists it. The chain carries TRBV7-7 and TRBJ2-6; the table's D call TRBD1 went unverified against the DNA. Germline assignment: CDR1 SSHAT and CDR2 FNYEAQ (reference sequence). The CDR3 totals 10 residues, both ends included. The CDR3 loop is CASSYAVLGV.

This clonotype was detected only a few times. The CDR3 nucleotides are TGTGCCAGCAGCTTACCGGGTAGCTACGGGGCCAACGTCCAGTACTTC. Protein: CASSLPGSYGANVQYF. The chain carries TRBV7-9 and TRBJ2-5; D assignment may be TRBD1 or TRBD2 (5 bases each). Trimming removed 2 bases at V and 10 bases at J, with 23 bases between. Germline V lookup: CDR1 SEHNR, CDR2 FQNEAQ (reference sequence). The CDR3 is made up of 16 amino acids.

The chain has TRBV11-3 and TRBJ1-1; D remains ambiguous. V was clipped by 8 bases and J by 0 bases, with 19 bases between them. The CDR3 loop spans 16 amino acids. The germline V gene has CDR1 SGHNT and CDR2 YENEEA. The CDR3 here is CASGGGRVVLNTEAFF. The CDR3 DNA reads TGTGCCAGCGGAGGAGGTCGGGTCGTCTTGAACACTGAAGCTTTCTTT.

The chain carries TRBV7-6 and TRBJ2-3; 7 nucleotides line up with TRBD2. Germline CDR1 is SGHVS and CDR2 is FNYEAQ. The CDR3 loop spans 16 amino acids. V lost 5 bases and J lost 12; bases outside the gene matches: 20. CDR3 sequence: CASSLGRVPSGDNQYF. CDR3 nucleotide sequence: TGTGCCAGCAGCCTAGGGAGGGTCCCCTCTGGAGACAACCAGTATTTT.

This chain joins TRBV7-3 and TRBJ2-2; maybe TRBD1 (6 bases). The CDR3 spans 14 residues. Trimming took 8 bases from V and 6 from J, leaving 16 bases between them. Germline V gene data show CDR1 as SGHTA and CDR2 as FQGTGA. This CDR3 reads CASSRQANAGELFF. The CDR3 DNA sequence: TGTGCCAGCTCAAGACAGGCCAACGCCGGGGAGCTGTTTTTT.

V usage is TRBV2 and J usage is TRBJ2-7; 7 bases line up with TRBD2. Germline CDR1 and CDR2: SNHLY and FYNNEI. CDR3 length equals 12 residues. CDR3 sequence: CASSPGGTVAHV. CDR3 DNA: TGTGCCAGCAGCCCCGGGGGGACGGTCGCGCACGTC.

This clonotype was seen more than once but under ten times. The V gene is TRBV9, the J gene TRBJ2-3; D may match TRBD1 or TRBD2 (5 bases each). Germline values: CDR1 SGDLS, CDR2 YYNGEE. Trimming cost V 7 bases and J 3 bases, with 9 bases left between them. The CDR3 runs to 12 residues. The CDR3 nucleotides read TGTGCCAGCTCGAGGGGAACAGATACGCAGTATTTT. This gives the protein CASSRGTDTQYF.

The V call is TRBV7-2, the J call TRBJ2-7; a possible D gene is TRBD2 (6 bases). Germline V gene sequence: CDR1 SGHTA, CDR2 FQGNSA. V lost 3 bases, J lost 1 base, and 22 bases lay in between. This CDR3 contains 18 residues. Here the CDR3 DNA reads TGTGCCAGCAGCTTTCATGCAGGCGGGGAAGCCCTTTCCTACGAGCAGTACGTC. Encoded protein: CASSFHAGGEALSYEQYV.

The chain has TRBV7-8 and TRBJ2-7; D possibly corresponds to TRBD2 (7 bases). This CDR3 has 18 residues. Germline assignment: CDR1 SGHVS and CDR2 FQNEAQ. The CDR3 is CASSHHPGGPNLSYEQYV. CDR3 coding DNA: TGCGCCAGCAGCCACCATCCCGGGGGGCCGAACCTCTCCTACGAGCAGTACGTC.

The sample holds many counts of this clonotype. CDR3 amino acids: CASSSRLNTEAFF. The DNA of the CDR3 is TGTGCCAGTAGTAGTCGACTGAACACTGAAGCTTTCTTT. The chain has TRBV19 and TRBJ1-1; D uncertain. Germline V lookup: CDR1 LNHDA, CDR2 SQIVND (reference sequence). V lost 4 bases, J lost 0 bases, and 6 bases lay in between. The CDR3 is made up of 13 amino acids.